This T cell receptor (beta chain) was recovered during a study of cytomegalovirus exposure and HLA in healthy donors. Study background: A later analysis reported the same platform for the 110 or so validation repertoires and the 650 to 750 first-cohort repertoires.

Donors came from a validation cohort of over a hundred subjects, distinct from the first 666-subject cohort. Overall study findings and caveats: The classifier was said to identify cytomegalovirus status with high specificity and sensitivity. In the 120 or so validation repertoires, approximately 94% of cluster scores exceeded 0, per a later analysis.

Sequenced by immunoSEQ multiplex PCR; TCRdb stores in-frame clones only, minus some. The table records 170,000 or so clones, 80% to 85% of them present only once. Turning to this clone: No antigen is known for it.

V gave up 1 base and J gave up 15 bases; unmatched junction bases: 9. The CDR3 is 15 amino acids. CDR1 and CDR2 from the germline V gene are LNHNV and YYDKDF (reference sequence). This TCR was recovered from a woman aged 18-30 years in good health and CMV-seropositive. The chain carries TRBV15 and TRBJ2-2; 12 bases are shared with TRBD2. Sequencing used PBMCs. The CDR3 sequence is CATSRGRASGGELFF. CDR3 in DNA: TGTGCCACCAGCAGAGGCCGGGCTAGCGGGGGGGAATTGTTTTTT.